This T cell receptor beta chain was identified in a study of Ad26.COV2.S vaccination and SARS-CoV-2 variants. The wider study: Ad26.COV2.S, an intramuscular injection, was given once or twice 56 days apart. Whole-study findings and limits: Spike-specific CD8+ and CD4+ T cell responses reportedly showed substantial breadth after vaccination. Breadth and depth estimates from TCRs may understate total T cell responses.

Here immunoSEQ multiplex PCR was the method, and the copy in TCRdb shows in-frame clones only, minus some. Of hundreds of thousands of clones in the sample, over 80% were seen once. Treatment: over 15 received Ad26.COV2.S at low or high dose, single or two shots; about 5 received placebo; per-sample allocation not given. Sample collection was performed on day 63 after the first vaccine or placebo injection. Vaccination used an Ad26 vector expressing Wuhan-strain SARS-CoV-2 spike. The V end lost 8 bases, the J end lost 5 bases, and 16 bases lay between the germline ends. This CDR3 region has 14 residues. Germline V gene lookup returns CDR1 LNHDA and CDR2 SQIVND (reference sequence). Comment on this clone: Its target is not known.

Sequenced here: peripheral blood, sampled in a trial of Ad26.COV2.S vaccine versus placebo. The TCR comes from a person aged 18-65 years who received the Ad26.COV2.S COVID-19 vaccine or a placebo. The chain employs TRBV19 and TRBJ1-5; a weak D match, TRBD1 (6 bases). Here the CDR3 reads CASQPSQGHQPQHF. Here the CDR3 DNA reads TGTGCCAGTCAACCAAGTCAGGGGCATCAGCCCCAGCATTTT.